This T cell receptor beta chain is from a study of T cells after somatic rescue of genetic block (dated by TCRdb to about 2020). Regarding the complete study: What the study looked at was long-term robustness, specifically in a T-cell system that came about through somatic rescue of a genetic block in T-cell development.

To note about this clone: Its recognized antigen is unknown. No qualities accompany the bases; no much larger clone lies one base away.

From a lookup of the germline V gene (reference sequence), CDR1 and CDR2 are MNHEY and SMNVEV. Trimming leaves V shorter by 5 bases and J shorter by 6 bases, with the junction holding 9 bases beyond the gene matches. From the cysteine up to the phenylalanine, the CDR3 has a length of 16 residues. Just CDR3 DNA is preserved here, 48 bases in frame from base 1. To prepare the library, the immunoSEQ multiplex PCR assay was applied. TCRdb took over this immuneACCESS table, retaining in-frame rearrangements with V and J assigned. Such tables are incomplete; in checked studies, under half of the missing clones stem from an unresolved V gene, and the remainder is unexplained. This sample comprises 80,000 to 100,000 clones, more than 80% of them detected only once. Together, the top ten hold 1.5% to 2% of the sample.

This receptor was obtained from a woman aged 18-35 years. What was sequenced was peripheral blood mononuclear cells (PBMCs). The chain is assembled from TRBV27 and TRBJ2-1; TRBD1 lines up with 11 middle nucleotides. The CDR3 here reads CASSPWDRGSANEQFF. The DNA reads TGTGCCAGCAGTCCGTGGGACAGGGGGTCGGCCAATGAGCAGTTCTTC.